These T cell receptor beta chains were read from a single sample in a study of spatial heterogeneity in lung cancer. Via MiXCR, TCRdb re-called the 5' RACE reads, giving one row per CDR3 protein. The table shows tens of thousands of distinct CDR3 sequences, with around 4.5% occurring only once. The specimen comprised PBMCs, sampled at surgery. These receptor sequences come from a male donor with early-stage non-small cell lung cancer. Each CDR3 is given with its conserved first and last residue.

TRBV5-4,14,CASSLDSRSDEQYF
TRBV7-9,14,CASSSGTGKFEQYF
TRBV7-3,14,CASSPGPGNYGYTF
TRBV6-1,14,CASSPMGQGGEQYF
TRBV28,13,CASSSSSFTEAFF
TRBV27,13,CASSPLAGGEQYF
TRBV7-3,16,CASSLLGTSNTGELFF
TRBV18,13,CASSKLKDQPQHF
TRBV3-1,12,CASSRPGEVLTF
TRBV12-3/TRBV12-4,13,CASSSGGHNEQFF
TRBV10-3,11,CAISAGDTQYF
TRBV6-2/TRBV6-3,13,CASRTLNPREQYF
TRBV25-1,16,CASSDLSGTGHRGQYF
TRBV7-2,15,CASERAGGPLGEQYF
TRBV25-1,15,CASSPFGTGGEKLFF
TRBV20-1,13,CSAPAGGDTEAFF
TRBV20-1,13,CSAKPGRYYEQYF
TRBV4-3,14,CASSRDSQHYEQYF